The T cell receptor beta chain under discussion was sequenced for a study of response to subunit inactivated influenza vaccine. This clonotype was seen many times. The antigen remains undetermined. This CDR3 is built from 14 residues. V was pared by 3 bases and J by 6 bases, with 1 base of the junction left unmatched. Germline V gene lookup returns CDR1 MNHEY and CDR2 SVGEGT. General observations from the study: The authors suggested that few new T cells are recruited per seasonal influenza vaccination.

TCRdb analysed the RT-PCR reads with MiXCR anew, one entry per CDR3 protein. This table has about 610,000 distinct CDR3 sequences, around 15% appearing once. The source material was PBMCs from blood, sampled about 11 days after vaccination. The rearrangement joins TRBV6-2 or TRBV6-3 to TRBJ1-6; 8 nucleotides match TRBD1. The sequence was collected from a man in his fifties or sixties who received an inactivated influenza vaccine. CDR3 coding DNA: TGTGCCAGCAGTTATACAGGGGGTAATTCACCCCTCCACTTT. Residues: CASSYTGGNSPLHF.